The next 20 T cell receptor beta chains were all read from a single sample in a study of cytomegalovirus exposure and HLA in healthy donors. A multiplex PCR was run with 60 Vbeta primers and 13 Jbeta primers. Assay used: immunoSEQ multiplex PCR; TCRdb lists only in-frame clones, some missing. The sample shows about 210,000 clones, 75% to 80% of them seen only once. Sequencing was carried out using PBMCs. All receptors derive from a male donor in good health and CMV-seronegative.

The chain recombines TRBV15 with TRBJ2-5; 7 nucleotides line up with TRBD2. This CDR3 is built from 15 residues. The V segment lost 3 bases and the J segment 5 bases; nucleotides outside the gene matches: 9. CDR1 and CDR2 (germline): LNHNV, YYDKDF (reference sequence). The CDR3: CATSRSGVLAETQYF. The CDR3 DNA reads TGTGCCACCAGCAGGAGCGGGGTCCTAGCGGAGACCCAGTACTTC.

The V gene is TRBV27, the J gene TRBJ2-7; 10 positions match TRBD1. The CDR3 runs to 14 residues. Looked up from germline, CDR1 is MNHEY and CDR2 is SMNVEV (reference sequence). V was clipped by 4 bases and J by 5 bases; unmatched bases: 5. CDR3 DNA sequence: TGTGCCAGCAGTTCCGGGACAGGGGTCCACGAGCAGTACTTC. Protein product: CASSSGTGVHEQYF.

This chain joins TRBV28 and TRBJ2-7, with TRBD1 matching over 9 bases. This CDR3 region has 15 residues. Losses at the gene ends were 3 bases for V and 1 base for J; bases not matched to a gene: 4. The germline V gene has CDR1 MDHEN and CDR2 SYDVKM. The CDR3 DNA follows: TGTGCCAGCAGTTTCTCGGGACAGGGATCCTACGAGCAGTACTTC. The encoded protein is CASSFSGQGSYEQYF.

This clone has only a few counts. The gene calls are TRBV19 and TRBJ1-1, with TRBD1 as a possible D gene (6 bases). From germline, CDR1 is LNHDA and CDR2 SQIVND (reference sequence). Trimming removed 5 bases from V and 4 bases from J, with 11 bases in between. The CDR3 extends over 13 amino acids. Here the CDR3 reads CASSQGMSTEAFF. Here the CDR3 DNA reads TGTGCCAGTAGTCAGGGGATGAGCACTGAAGCTTTCTTT.

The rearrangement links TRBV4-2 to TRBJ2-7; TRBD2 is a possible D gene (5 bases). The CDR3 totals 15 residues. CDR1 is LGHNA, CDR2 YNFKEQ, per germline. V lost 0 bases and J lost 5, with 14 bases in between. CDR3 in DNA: TGTGCCAGCAGCCAAGACCGGGGATGGAGGAACGAGCAGTACTTC. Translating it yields CASSQDRGWRNEQYF.

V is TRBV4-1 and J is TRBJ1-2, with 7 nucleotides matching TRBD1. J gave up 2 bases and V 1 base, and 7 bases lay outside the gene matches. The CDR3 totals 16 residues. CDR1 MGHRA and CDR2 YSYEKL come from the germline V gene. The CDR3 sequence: CASSQVGARGNYGYTF. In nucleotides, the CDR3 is TGCGCCAGCAGCCAAGTGGGGGCCAGGGGGAACTATGGCTACACCTTC.

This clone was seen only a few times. The CDR3, as DNA: TGTGCCAGCAGTTTATACAGTATGAACACTGAAGCTTTCTTT. This encodes CASSLYSMNTEAFF. The V and J genes are TRBV27 and TRBJ1-1; D remains ambiguous. V was clipped by 1 base and J by 0 bases, with 6 bases between them. Looked up from germline, CDR1 is MNHEY and CDR2 is SMNVEV (reference sequence). The CDR3 is 14 residues long.

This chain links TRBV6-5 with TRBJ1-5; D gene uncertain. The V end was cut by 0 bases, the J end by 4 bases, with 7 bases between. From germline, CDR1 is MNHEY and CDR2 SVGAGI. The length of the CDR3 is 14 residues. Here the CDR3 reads CASSYSPENQPQHF. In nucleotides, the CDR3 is TGTGCCAGCAGTTACTCACCAGAAAATCAGCCCCAGCATTTT.

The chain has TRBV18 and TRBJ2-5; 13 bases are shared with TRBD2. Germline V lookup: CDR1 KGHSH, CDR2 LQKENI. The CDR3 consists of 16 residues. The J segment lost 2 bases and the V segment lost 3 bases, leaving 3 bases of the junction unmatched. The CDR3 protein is CASSPRTSGGQETQYF. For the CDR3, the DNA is TGTGCCAGCTCACCCCGGACTAGCGGGGGTCAAGAGACCCAGTACTTC.

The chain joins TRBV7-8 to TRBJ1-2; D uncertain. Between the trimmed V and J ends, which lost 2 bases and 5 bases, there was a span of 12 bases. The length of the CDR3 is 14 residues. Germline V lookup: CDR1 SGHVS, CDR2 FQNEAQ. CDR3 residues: CASSLTEGGYGYTF. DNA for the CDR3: TGTGCCAGCAGCTTAACTGAGGGAGGGTATGGCTACACCTTC.

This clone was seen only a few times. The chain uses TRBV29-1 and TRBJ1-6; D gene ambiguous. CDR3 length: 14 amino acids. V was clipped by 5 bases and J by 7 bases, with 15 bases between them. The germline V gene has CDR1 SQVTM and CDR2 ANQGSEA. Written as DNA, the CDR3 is TGCAGCGTTTCCTTGGAGACGGGGAATTCACCCCTCCACTTT. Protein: CSVSLETGNSPLHF.

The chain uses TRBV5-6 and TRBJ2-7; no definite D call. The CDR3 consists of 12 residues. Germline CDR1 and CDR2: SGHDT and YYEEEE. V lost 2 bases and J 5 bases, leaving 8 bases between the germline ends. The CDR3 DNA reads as TGTGCCAGCAGCTTTTTGAGAAACGAGCAGTACTTC. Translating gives CASSFLRNEQYF.

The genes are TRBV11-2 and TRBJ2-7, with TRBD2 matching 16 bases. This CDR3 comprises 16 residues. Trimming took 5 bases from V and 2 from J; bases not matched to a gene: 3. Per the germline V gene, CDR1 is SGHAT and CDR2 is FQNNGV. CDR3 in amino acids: CASSPGTSGRAYEQYF. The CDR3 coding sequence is TGTGCCAGCAGCCCTGGGACTAGCGGGAGGGCCTACGAGCAGTACTTC.

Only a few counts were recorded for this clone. The CDR3 is CASSQGQGIRKAFF. In DNA form, the CDR3 reads TGTGCCAGCAGCCAGGGACAGGGTATTCGTAAAGCTTTCTTT. J is TRBJ1-1 and V is TRBV28; 9 bases fit TRBD1. Germline CDR1 reads MDHEN; CDR2 reads SYDVKM. The CDR3 contains 14 residues. J lost 9 bases, V lost 6 bases, and 11 bases had no gene match. The complete variable domain, with remaining parts taken from reference TRBV28 and TRBJ1-1, reads DVKVTQSSRYLVKRTGEKVFLECVQDMDHENMFWYRQDPGLGLRLIYFSYDVKMKEKGDIPEGYSVSREKKERFSLILESASTNQTSMYLCASSQGQGIRKAFFGQGTRLTVV.

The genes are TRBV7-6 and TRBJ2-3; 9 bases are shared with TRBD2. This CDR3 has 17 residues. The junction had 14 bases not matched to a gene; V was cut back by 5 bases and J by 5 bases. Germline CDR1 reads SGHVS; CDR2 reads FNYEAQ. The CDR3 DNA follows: TGTGCCAGCAGCCCACGGACTAGCGCCTCGGGGGGAGATACGCAGTATTTT. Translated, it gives CASSPRTSASGGDTQYF.

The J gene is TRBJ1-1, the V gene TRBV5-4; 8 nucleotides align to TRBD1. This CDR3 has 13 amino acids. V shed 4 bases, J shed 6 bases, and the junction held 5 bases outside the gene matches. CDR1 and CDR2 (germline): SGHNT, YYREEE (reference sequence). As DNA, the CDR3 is TGTGCCAGCAGCGAGTGGACAGGGTCTGAAGCTTTCTTT. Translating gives CASSEWTGSEAFF.

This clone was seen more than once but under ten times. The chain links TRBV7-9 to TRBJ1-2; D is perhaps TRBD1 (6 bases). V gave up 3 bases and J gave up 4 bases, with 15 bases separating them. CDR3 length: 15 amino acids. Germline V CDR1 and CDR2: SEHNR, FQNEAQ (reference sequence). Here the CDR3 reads CASSFNRQDLYGYTF. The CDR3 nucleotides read TGTGCCAGCAGCTTCAACCGACAGGACCTCTATGGCTACACCTTC.

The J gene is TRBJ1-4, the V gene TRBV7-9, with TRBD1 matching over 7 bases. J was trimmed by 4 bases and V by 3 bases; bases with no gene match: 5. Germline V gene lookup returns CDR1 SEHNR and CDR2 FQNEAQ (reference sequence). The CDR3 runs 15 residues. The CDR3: CASSFTGQINEKLFF. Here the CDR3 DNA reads TGTGCCAGCAGCTTTACGGGACAGATTAATGAAAAACTGTTTTTT.

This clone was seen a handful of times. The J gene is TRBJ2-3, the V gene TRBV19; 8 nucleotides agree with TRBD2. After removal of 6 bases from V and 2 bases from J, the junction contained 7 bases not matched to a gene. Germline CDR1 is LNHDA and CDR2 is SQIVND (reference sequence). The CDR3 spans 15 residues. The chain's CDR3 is CASRTASGPTDTQYF. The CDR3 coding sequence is TGTGCCAGTAGAACGGCTAGCGGGCCCACAGATACGCAGTATTTT.

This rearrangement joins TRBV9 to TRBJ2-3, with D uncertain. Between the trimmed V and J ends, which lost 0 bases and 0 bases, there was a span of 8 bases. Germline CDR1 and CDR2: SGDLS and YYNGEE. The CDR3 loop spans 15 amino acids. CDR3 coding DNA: TGTGCCAGCAGCGTAGGGGCTTATAGCACAGATACGCAGTATTTT. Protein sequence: CASSVGAYSTDTQYF.